This section outlines one TCR beta chain sequence together with its context. Its antigen is undetermined. These data are taken from a study of cytomegalovirus exposure and HLA in healthy donors. Primers for the PCR totalled 60 Vbeta and 13 Jbeta. Data came from immunoSEQ multiplex PCR; TCRdb stores just in-frame clones and leaves some out. This sample yields 180,000 or so clones, of which about four fifths are seen a single time; over 1.5% belongs to the top ten. Regarding the study as a whole: According to a later analysis, most TCR beta chains associated with CMV appeared HLA-restricted. The productive fraction for most TCR beta V segments was about 87% or about 30% in an earlier analysis. Follow-up analysis later connected one missense variant in DCLRE1C with trimming of TCR beta V- and J-genes.

The CDR3 has 14 amino acids. The V gene end was trimmed by 2 bases and the J gene end by 6 bases; junction bases not matched to a gene: 3. Germline assignment: CDR1 MRHNA and CDR2 SNTAGT. V gene TRBV6-4 combines with J gene TRBJ2-1, with 8 bases identical to TRBD2. The sample comprised PBMCs. The sequence was collected from a man aged 40-55 years in good health and CMV-seronegative. CDR3 nucleotides: TGTGCCAGCAGTGACCCGGCGGGGGGCAATGAGCAGTTCTTC. Its protein is CASSDPAGGNEQFF.